This TCR beta chain derives from a study of spatial heterogeneity in lung cancer. Study-wide background: Alpha-chain sequences were detected in numbers that were consistently lower than beta-chain sequences. The study, taken as a whole, reports: Mutation counts in tumors were tracked by counts of expanded intratumoral alpha and beta TCRs.

Single TCR cDNA molecules each had their own unique molecular identifier. TCRdb itself ran the 5' RACE reads through MiXCR, one entry per CDR3 protein. The sample contains around 100,000 distinct CDR3 sequences, 4.4% of which appear only once. V was pared by 4 bases and J by 5 bases, with 11 bases of the junction left unmatched. Germline V CDR1 and CDR2: SGHAT, FQDESV (reference sequence). This CDR3 region has 16 residues. This clonotype was counted ten times or more. The antigen is unknown. As to time point: sample taken at primary tumor resection. A total of around 76 untreated early-stage non-small cell lung cancer patients served as donors. Unsorted whole RNA from tumor, nontumor lung or frozen PBMC underwent sequencing.

Specimen: lung tumor tissue, collected at surgery. V usage is TRBV11-1 and J usage is TRBJ2-7; TRBD2 matches at 10 bases. This receptor was taken from a male donor with early-stage non-small cell lung cancer. The CDR3 loop is CASSSDEGLAMDEQYF. The CDR3 DNA sequence: TGTGCCAGCAGCTCCGACGAGGGACTAGCGATGGACGAGCAGTACTTC. The full variable domain, in which reference TRBV11-1 and TRBJ2-7 provide the parts outside the CDR3, is EAEVAQSPRYKITEKSQAVAFWCDPISGHATLYWYRQILGQGPELLVQFQDESVVDDSQLPKDRFSAERLKGVDSTLKIQPAELGDSAMYLCASSSDEGLAMDEQYFGPGTRLTVT.